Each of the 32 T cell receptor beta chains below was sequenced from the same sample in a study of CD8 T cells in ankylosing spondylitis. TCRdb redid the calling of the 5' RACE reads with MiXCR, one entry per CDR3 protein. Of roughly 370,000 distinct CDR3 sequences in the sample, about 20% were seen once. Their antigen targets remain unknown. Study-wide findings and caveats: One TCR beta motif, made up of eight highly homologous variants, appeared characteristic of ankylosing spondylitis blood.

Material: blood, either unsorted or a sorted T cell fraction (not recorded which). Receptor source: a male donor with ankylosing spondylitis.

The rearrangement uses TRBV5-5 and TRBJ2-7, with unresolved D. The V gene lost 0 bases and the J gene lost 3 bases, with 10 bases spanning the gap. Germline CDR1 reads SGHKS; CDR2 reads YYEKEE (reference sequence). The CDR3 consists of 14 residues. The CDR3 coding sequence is TGTGCCAGCAGCTTGGGAAGAATAAACTACGAGCAGTACTTC. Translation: CASSLGRINYEQYF.

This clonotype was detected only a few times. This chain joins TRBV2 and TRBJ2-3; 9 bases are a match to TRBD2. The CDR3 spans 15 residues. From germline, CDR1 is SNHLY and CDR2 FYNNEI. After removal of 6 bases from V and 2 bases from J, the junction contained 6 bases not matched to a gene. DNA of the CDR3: TGTGCCAGCAGCAAGACTAGCGGTTACACAGATACGCAGTATTTT. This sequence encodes CASSKTSGYTDTQYF.

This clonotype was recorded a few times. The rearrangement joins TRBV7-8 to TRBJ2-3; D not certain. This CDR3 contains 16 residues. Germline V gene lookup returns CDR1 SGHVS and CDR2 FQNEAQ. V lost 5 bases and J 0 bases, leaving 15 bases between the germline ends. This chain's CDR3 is CASSAIVPGSTDTQYF. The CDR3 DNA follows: TGTGCCAGCAGCGCCATTGTCCCGGGCAGCACAGATACGCAGTATTTT.

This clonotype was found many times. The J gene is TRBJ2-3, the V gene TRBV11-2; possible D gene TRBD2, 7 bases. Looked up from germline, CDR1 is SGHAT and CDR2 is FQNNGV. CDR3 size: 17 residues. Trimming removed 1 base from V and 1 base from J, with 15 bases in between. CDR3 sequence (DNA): TGTGCCAGCAGCTTAGGATACAGGGCGGGGGGCACAGATACGCAGTATTTT. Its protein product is CASSLGYRAGGTDTQYF.

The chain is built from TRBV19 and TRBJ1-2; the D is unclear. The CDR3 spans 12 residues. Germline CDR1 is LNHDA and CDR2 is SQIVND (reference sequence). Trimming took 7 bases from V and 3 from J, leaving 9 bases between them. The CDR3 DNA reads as TGTGCCAGTACTCATCTGGACTATGGCTACACCTTC. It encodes CASTHLDYGYTF.

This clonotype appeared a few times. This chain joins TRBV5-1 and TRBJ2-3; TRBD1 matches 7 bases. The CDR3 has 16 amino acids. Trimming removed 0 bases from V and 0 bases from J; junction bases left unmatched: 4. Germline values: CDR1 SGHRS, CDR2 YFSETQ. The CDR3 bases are TGCGCCAGCAGCTTGGTGTGGGACAGAAGCACAGATACGCAGTATTTT. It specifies CASSLVWDRSTDTQYF.

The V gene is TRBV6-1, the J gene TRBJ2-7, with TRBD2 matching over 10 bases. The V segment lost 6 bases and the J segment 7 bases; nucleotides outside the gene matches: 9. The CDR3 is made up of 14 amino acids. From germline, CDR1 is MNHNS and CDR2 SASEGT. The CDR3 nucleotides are TGTGCCAGCAGATCCACTAGCGGGATAGGTGAGCAGTACTTC. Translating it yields CASRSTSGIGEQYF.

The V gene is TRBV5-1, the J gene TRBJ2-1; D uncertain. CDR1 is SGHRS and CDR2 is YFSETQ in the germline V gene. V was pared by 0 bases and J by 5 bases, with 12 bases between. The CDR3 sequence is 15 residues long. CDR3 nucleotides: TGCGCCAGCAGCTTGGGGACGAATACGAACAATGAGCAGTTCTTC. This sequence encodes CASSLGTNTNNEQFF.

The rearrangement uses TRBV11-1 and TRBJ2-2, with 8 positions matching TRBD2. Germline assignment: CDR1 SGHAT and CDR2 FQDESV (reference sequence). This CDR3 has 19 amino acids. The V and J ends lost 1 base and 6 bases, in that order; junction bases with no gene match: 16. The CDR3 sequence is CASSLGAAISGRLAGELFF. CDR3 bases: TGTGCCAGCAGCTTAGGTGCAGCTATCAGCGGGAGATTGGCCGGGGAGCTGTTTTTT.

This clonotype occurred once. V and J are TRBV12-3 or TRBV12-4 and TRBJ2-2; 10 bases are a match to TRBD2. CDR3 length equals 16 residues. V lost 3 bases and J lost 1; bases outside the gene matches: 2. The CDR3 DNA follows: TGTGCCAGCAGTTTTCGGACTAGCGGGAACACCGGGGAGCTGTTTTTT. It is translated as CASSFRTSGNTGELFF.

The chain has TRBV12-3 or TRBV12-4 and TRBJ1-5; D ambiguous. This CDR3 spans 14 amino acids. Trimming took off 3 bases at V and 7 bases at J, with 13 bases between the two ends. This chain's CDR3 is CASSFSGSGQPQHF. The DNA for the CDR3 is TGTGCCAGCAGTTTCTCGGGGTCCGGGCAGCCCCAGCATTTT.

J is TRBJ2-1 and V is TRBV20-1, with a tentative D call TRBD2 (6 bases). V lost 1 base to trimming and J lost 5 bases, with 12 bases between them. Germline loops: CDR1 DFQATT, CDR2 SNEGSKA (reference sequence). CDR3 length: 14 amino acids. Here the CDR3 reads CSARGGTYDNEQFF. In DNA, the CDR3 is TGCAGTGCTAGAGGGGGGACTTATGACAATGAGCAGTTCTTC.

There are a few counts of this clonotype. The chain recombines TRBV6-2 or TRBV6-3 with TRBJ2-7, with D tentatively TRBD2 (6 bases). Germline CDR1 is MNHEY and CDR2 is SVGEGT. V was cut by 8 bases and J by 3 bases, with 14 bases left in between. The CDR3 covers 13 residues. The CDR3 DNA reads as TGTGCCAGCGGGGAGGAGGGGAACTACGAGCAGTACTTC. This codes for CASGEEGNYEQYF.

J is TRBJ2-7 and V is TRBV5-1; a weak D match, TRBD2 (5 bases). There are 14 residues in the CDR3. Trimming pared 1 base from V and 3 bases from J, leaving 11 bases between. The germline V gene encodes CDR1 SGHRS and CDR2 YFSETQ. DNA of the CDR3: TGCGCCAGCAGCTTGTCTGGACTCAACTACGAGCAGTACTTC. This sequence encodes CASSLSGLNYEQYF.

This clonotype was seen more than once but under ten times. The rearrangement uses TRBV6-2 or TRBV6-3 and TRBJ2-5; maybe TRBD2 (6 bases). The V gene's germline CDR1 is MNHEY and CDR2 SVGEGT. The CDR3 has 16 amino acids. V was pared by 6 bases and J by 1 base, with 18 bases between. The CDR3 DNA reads TGTGCCAGCAGATCACTTCCGGGACTCGGCCAAGAGACCCAGTACTTC. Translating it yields CASRSLPGLGQETQYF.

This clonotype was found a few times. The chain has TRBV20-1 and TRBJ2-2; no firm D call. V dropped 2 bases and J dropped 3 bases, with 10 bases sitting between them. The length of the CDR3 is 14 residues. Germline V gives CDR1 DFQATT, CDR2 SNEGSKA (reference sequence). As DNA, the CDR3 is TGCAGTGCTAGAAGTGAGATTCACACCGGGGAGCTGTTTTTT. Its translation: CSARSEIHTGELFF.

CDR3 bases: TGTGCCAGCTCACCACCGGATAGCTCCTACAATGAGCAGTTCTTC. Protein product: CASSPPDSSYNEQFF. This chain joins TRBV18 and TRBJ2-1; D not resolved. V was cut by 0 bases and J by 0 bases, with 6 bases left in between. Germline V gives CDR1 KGHSH, CDR2 LQKENI. The CDR3 runs to 15 residues.

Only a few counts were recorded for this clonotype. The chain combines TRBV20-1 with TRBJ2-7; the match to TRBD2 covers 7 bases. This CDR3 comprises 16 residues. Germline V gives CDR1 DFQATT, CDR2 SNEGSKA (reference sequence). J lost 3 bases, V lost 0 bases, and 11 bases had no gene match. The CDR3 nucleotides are TGCAGTGCTAGAGATACCCTTCCTGGCGGGAGCTACGAGCAGTACTTC. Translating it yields CSARDTLPGGSYEQYF.

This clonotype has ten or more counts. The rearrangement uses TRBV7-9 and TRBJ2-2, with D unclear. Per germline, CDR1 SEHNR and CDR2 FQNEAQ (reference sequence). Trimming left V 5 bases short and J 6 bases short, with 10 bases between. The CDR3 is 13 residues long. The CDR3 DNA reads TGTGCCAGCAGCCCCCGCCTAGCCGGGGAGCTGTTTTTT. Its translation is CASSPRLAGELFF.

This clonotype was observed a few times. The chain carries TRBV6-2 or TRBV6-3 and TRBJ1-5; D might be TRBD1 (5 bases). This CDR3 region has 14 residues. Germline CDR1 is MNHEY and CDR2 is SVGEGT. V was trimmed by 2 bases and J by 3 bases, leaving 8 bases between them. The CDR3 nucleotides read TGTGCCAGCAGTTACGGGGGGACCAATCAGCCCCAGCATTTT. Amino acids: CASSYGGTNQPQHF.

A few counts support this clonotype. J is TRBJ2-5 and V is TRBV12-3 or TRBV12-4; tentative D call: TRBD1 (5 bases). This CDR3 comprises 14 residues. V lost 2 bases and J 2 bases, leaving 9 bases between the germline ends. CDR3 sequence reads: CASSLTGSQETQYF. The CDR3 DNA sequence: TGTGCCAGCAGTTTAACAGGATCTCAAGAGACCCAGTACTTC.

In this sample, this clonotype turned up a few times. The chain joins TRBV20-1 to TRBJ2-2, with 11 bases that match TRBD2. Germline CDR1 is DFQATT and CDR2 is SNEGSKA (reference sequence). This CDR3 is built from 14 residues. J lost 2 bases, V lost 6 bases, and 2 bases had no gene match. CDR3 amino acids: CSATSGSNTGELFF. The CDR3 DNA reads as TGCAGTGCAACTAGCGGGAGTAACACCGGGGAGCTGTTTTTT.

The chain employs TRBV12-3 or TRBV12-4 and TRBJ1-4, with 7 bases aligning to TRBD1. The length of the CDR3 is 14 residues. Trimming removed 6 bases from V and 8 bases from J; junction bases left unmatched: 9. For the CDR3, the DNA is TGTGCCAGCAGACGCGACAGGGAGGACGAAAAACTGTTTTTT. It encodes CASRRDREDEKLFF.

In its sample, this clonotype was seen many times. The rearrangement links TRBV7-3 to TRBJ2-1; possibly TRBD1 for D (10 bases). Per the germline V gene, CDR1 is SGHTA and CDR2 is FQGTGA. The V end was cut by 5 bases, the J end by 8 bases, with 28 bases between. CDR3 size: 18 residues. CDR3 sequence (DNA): TGTGCCAGCAGCACGACAGGGGGCAGTTCTAGCGGGAACTATGAGCAGTTCTTC. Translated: CASSTTGGSSSGNYEQFF.

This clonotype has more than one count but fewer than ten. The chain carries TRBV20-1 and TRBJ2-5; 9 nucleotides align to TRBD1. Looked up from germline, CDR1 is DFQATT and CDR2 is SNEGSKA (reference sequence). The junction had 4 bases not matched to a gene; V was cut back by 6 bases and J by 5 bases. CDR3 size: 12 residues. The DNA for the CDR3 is TGCAGTGCCACCGGGACAGGGGAGACCCAGTACTTC. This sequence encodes CSATGTGETQYF.

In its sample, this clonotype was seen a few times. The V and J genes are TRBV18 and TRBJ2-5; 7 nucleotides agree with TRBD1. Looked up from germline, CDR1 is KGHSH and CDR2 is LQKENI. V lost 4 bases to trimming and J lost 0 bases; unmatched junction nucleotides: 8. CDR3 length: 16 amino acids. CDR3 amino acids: CASSLGQAPYQETQYF. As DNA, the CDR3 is TGTGCCAGCTCACTTGGACAGGCCCCGTACCAAGAGACCCAGTACTTC.

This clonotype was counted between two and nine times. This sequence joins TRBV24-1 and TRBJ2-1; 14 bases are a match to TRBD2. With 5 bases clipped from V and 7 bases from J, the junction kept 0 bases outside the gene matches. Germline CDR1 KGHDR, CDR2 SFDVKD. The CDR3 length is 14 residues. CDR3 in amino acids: CATSGTSGRNEQFF. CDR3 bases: TGTGCCACCAGTGGGACTAGCGGGAGGAATGAGCAGTTCTTC.

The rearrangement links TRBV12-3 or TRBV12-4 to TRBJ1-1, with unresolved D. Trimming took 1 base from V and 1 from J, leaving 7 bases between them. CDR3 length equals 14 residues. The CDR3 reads CASSLGSGNTEAFF. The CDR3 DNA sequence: TGTGCCAGCAGTTTAGGGTCAGGGAACACTGAAGCTTTCTTT.

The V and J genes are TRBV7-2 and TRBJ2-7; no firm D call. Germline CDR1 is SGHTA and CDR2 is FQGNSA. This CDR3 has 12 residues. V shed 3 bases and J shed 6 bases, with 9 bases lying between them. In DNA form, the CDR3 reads TGTGCCAGCAGCTTTTCAGCGTTCGAGCAGTACTTC. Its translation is CASSFSAFEQYF.

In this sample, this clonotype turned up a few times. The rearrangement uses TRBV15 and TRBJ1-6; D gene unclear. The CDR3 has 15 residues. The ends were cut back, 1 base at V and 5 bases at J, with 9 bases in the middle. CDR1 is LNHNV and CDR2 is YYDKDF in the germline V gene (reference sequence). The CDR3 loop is CATSRVPSNNSPLHF. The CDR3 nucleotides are TGTGCCACCAGCAGAGTGCCCTCGAATAATTCACCCCTCCACTTT.

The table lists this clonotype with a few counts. The CDR3, as DNA: TGTGCCAGCAGTTCAGGAGGAGCCGGGGAGCTGTTTTTT. This codes for CASSSGGAGELFF. The gene calls are TRBV12-3 or TRBV12-4 and TRBJ2-2; D is perhaps TRBD2 (5 bases). Trimming cost V 4 bases and J 6 bases, with 9 bases left between them. The CDR3 runs to 13 residues.

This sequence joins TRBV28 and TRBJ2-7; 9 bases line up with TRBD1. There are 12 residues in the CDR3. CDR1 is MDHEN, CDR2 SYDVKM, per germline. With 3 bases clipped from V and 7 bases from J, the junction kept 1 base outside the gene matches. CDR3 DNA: TGTGCCAGCAGTTTGGGGACAGGGGAGCAGTACTTC. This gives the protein CASSLGTGEQYF.